This T cell receptor beta chain emerged from a study of T-cell memory formation after mild COVID-19. Study results and limitations: The second-wave clones peaking on day 37 were not confirmed as SARS-CoV-2-specific. Among CD4+ contracting clones, most were CM and EM, and CD8+ ones EMRA. Some SARS-CoV-2-responding clones were already detected in memory before infection.

In TCRdb, the 5' RACE reads were re-called with MiXCR into one record per CDR3 protein. The sample lists around 90,000 distinct CDR3 sequences; about 15% were seen once. Germline V lookup: CDR1 ENHRY, CDR2 SYGVKD. Trimming stripped 0 bases from V and 7 bases from J, with 21 bases between. The CDR3 runs 17 residues. For this clonotype: Its specificity is unknown.

The clonotype comes from a man aged 18 to 30 who had mild COVID-19 (a few samples of this study predate the infection). Cell type and time point are not known. V and J are TRBV10-3 and TRBJ1-1; maybe TRBD1 (6 bases). Sequencing was performed on PBMCs or a T cell subset sorted from them (not recorded which). CDR3 sequence (DNA): TGTGCCATCAGTGAGTCATTGCCAGGGGAACTTGTTAATGAAGCTTTCTTT. As protein: CAISESLPGELVNEAFF.